This section outlines one T cell receptor (beta chain) sequence together with its context. Its matching antigen is unknown. Random hexamers were used to reverse transcribe roughly 0.5 to 1 ug of RNA. A multiplex approach, immunoSEQ multiplex PCR, amplified TCR beta CDR3 across 54 Vbeta and 13 Jbeta. TCRdb re-called the immunoSEQ multiplex PCR reads through MiXCR, storing one row per CDR3 protein. The table includes about 140,000 distinct CDR3 sequences, 95% detected once. The sample belongs to a study of CD8 T cells in Susac syndrome. Whole-study findings and limits: No clonal expansion appeared among CD4+ T cells in Susac patients.

CDR1 is DFQATT and CDR2 is SNEGSKA in the germline V gene (reference sequence). The CDR3 runs 12 residues. The V and J ends lost 5 bases and 8 bases respectively, with 10 bases between them. The authors carried out high-throughput sequencing of TCR beta. They applied it to CD8+ and CD4+ T cells obtained from blood. In Susac syndrome patients, recently defined diagnostic criteria for definite or probable disease were met. The sequence was collected from a human donor with Susac syndrome. The chain recombines TRBV20-1 with TRBJ1-6; maybe TRBD1 (6 bases). The sample consisted of CD4+ T cells from PBMCs. The CDR3 sequence is CSAVSGDSPLHF. CDR3 nucleotide sequence: TGCAGTGCTGTCTCAGGGGATTCACCCCTCCACTTT.